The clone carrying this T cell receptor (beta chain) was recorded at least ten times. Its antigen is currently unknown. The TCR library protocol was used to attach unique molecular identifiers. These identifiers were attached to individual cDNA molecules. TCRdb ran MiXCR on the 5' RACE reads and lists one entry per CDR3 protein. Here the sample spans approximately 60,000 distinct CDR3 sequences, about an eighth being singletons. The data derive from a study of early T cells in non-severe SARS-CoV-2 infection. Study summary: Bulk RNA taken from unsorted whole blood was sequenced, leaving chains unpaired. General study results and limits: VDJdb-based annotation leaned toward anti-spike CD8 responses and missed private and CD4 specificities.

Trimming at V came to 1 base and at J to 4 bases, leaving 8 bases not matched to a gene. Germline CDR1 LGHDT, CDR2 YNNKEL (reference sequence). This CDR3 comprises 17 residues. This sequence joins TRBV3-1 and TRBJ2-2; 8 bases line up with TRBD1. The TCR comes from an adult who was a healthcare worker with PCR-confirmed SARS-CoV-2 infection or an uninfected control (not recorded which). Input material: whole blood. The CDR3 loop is CASSQVYQGQGTGELFF. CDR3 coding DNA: TGTGCCAGCAGCCAAGTTTATCAAGGACAGGGCACCGGGGAGCTGTTTTTT.